The clone carrying this TCR beta chain was observed a handful of times. Its antigen is undetermined. This specimen belongs to a study of blood T cells in healthy people across ages. Study results and limitations: Long-lived donors carried more naive CD4+ cells and greater diversity than aged donors. Unknown donor CMV status possibly confounded expanded clonotype changes.

Trimming took 1 base from V and 5 from J, leaving 13 bases between them. The CDR3 contains 15 residues. Germline V gene sequence: CDR1 SGHTA, CDR2 FQGNSA. The authors ran a second PCR of about 6 to 12 cycles using a sample-barcoded 5' primer and a J-beta primer mix. With 12 random nucleotides, a template-switch adaptor tagged each individual cDNA molecule. TCRdb re-called the 5' RACE reads through MiXCR, storing one row per CDR3 protein. This table holds fewer than 750,000 distinct CDR3 sequences, 40% to 55% found once. The chain joins TRBV7-2 to TRBJ2-3; TRBD2 might be the D (6 bases). The sequence came from a man older than 75 in good health. Sequenced input: blood. CDR3 sequence reads: CASSLVGGLRDTQYF. CDR3 nucleotide sequence: TGTGCCAGCAGCTTAGTAGGAGGGCTCAGAGATACGCAGTATTTT.